A selection of T cell receptor beta chains follows, all from one sample in a study of blood T cells in healthy people across ages. TCRdb reprocessed the 5' RACE reads via MiXCR and lists one record per CDR3 protein. Found here are 600,000 to 1,000,000 distinct CDR3 sequences, around 25% of them singletons; the top ten hold under 4%. These data also featured in a second study, about T cells of mothers and their children.

The specimen was blood. The source of these receptors is a boy younger than 18 in good health. Each CDR3 is given with its conserved first and last residue. The order of the fields is V gene, CDR3 length, D gene, clone size, J gene, CDR3 protein, CDR3 DNA. A D gene is named only where the DNA matches it firmly. Expanded clones are given a class, and other clones once, few, many or no size at all.

v_gene: TRBV7-9
len: 15
d_gene: NA
abundance: NA
j_gene: TRBJ1-4
CDR3aa: CASSLGRTRDEKLFF
CDR3nt: TGTGCCAGCAGCTTAGGCCGGACGCGAGACGAAAAACTGTTTTTT

v_gene: TRBV6-5
len: 13
d_gene: NA
abundance: few
j_gene: TRBJ2-1
CDR3aa: CASSRGSENEQFF
CDR3nt: TGTGCCAGCAGCCGGGGGAGCGAAAATGAGCAGTTCTTC

v_gene: TRBV28
len: 13
d_gene: TRBD2
abundance: NA
j_gene: TRBJ2-4
CDR3aa: CASIMTGGEVYYF
CDR3nt: TGTGCCAGCATCATGACGGGAGGAGAGGTTTACTACTTC

v_gene: TRBV6-6
len: 13
d_gene: TRBD1
abundance: NA
j_gene: TRBJ2-4
CDR3aa: CASSLDRVDIQYF
CDR3nt: TGTGCCAGCAGTCTCGACAGGGTGGACATTCAGTACTTC

v_gene: TRBV20-1
len: 14
d_gene: TRBD1
abundance: few
j_gene: TRBJ1-2
CDR3aa: CSASPRGQGYGYTF
CDR3nt: TGCAGTGCTAGTCCCAGGGGGCAGGGCTATGGCTACACCTTC

v_gene: TRBV18
len: 12
d_gene: NA
abundance: NA
j_gene: TRBJ2-7
CDR3aa: CASSPRVNEQCF
CDR3nt: TGTGCCAGCTCACCAAGGGTAAACGAGCAGTGCTTC

v_gene: TRBV27
len: 15
d_gene: NA
abundance: NA
j_gene: TRBJ1-5
CDR3aa: CASSLGSWGNQPQHF
CDR3nt: TGTGCCAGCAGTTTGGGGTCCTGGGGCAATCAGCCCCAGCATTTT

v_gene: TRBV28
len: 18
d_gene: NA
abundance: few
j_gene: TRBJ2-2
CDR3aa: CASRFRTSRGRNTGELFF
CDR3nt: TGTGCCAGCAGATTCCGGACTTCCCGGGGCCGAAACACCGGGGAGCTGTTTTTT

v_gene: TRBV28
len: 16
d_gene: NA
abundance: NA
j_gene: TRBJ2-5
CDR3aa: CASSFRQSGRGETQYF
CDR3nt: TGTGCCAGCAGTTTCAGACAGTCGGGGCGCGGGGAGACCCAGTACTTC

v_gene: TRBV7-3
len: 15
d_gene: TRBD2
abundance: NA
j_gene: TRBJ2-2
CDR3aa: CASRHSGRNTGELFF
CDR3nt: TGTGCCAGCAGGCATAGCGGGAGGAACACCGGGGAGCTGTTTTTT

v_gene: TRBV13
len: 13
d_gene: NA
abundance: few
j_gene: TRBJ2-1
CDR3aa: CASSLVGVNEQFF
CDR3nt: TGTGCCAGCAGCTTAGTCGGGGTCAATGAGCAGTTCTTC

v_gene: TRBV3-1
len: 16
d_gene: NA
abundance: NA
j_gene: TRBJ2-5
CDR3aa: CASSQGLTEAEETQYF
CDR3nt: TGTGCCAGCAGCCAAGGTCTGACTGAGGCGGAGGAGACCCAGTACTTC

v_gene: TRBV10-3
len: 16
d_gene: TRBD1
abundance: NA
j_gene: TRBJ2-3
CDR3aa: CAIGPTGQGISDTQYF
CDR3nt: TGTGCCATCGGACCTACGGGACAGGGGATCTCAGATACGCAGTATTTT

v_gene: TRBV28
len: 15
d_gene: NA
abundance: NA
j_gene: TRBJ2-1
CDR3aa: CASMVGGGALNEQFF
CDR3nt: TGTGCCAGCATGGTCGGGGGAGGTGCTCTCAATGAGCAGTTCTTC

v_gene: TRBV7-2
len: 15
d_gene: TRBD2
abundance: NA
j_gene: TRBJ2-1
CDR3aa: CASTPGGSLGDEQFF
CDR3nt: TGTGCCAGCACTCCGGGGGGTAGCTTGGGGGATGAGCAGTTCTTC

v_gene: TRBV7-2
len: 14
d_gene: NA
abundance: NA
j_gene: TRBJ1-1
CDR3aa: CASSPQSGYTEAFF
CDR3nt: TGTGCCAGCAGCCCGCAGTCAGGGTACACTGAAGCTTTCTTT

v_gene: TRBV28
len: 15
d_gene: NA
abundance: many
j_gene: TRBJ2-4
CDR3aa: CASSSPGTAKNIQYF
CDR3nt: TGTGCCAGCAGTTCGCCCGGGACAGCCAAAAACATTCAGTACTTC